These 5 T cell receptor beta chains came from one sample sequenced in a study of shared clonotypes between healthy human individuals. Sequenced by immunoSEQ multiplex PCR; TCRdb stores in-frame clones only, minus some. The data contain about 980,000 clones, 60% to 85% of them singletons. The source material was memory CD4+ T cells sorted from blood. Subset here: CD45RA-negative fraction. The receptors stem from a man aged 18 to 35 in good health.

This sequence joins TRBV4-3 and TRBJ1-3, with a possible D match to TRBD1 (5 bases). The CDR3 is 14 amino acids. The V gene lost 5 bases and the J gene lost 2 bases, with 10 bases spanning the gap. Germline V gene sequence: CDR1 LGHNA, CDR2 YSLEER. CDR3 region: CASSSGTTGNTIYF. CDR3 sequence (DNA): TGCGCCAGCAGCTCCGGGACGACTGGAAACACCATATATTTT.

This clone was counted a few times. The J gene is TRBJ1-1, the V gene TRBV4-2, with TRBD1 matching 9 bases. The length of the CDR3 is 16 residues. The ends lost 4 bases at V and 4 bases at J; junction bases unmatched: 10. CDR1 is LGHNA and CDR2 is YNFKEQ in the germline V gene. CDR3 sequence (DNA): TGTGCCAGCAGCCGACCGGGACAGGGCGGGCGCACTGAAGCTTTCTTT. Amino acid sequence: CASSRPGQGGRTEAFF.

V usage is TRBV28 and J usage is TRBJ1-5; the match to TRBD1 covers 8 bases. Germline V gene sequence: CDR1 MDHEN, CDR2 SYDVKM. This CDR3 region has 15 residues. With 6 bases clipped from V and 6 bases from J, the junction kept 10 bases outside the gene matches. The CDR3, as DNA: TGTGCCAGCAGAGACAGGGGTGGGATAGGTCAGCCCCAGCATTTT. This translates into CASRDRGGIGQPQHF. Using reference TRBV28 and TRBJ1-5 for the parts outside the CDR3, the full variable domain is DVKVTQSSRYLVKRTGEKVFLECVQDMDHENMFWYRQDPGLGLRLIYFSYDVKMKEKGDIPEGYSVSREKKERFSLILESASTNQTSMYLCASRDRGGIGQPQHFGDGTRLSIL.

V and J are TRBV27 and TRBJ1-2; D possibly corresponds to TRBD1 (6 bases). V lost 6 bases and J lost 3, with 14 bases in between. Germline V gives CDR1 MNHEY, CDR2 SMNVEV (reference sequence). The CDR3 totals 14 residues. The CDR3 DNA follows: TGTGCCAGCAGGAAACAGGGATTCGACTATGGCTACACCTTC. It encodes CASRKQGFDYGYTF.

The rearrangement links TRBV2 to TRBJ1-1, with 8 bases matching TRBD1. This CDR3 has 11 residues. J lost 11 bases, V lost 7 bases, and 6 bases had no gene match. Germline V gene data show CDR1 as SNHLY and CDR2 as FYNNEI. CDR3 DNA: TGTGCCAGCACTCCGGACAGGGTGGCTTTCTTT. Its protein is CASTPDRVAFF.